The clone carrying this T cell receptor (beta chain) was observed once. As yet, its antigen is unknown. As handled by the study authors: There were no quality scores in the junction-only immunoSEQ sequences, so filtering differed. Profiling relied on immunoSEQ multiplex PCR, and the TCRdb table lists in-frame clones only, not all of them. For V, J and clone size, that table is used; D and trimming come from the DNA. The sample records about 470,000 clones, around 79% being singletons. CDR1 and CDR2 from the germline V gene are GTSNPN and SVGIG (reference sequence). This CDR3 is built from 15 residues. V lost 7 bases, J lost 3 bases, and 11 bases stayed unmatched. This sample was taken from a study of shared clonotypes between healthy human individuals. General study results and limits: Clonotype sharing among donors was thought likely to change with sequencing depth.

The rearrangement uses TRBV30 and TRBJ2-7; 11 bases agree with TRBD2. Sample: PBMCs. This sequence was found in a woman in her thirties or forties in good health. Some clones in this sample may be carry-over from other donors' samples. The CDR3 is CAFLTSGTAGYEQYF. The CDR3 DNA reads as TGTGCCTTCCTGACTAGCGGGACAGCGGGCTACGAGCAGTACTTC.